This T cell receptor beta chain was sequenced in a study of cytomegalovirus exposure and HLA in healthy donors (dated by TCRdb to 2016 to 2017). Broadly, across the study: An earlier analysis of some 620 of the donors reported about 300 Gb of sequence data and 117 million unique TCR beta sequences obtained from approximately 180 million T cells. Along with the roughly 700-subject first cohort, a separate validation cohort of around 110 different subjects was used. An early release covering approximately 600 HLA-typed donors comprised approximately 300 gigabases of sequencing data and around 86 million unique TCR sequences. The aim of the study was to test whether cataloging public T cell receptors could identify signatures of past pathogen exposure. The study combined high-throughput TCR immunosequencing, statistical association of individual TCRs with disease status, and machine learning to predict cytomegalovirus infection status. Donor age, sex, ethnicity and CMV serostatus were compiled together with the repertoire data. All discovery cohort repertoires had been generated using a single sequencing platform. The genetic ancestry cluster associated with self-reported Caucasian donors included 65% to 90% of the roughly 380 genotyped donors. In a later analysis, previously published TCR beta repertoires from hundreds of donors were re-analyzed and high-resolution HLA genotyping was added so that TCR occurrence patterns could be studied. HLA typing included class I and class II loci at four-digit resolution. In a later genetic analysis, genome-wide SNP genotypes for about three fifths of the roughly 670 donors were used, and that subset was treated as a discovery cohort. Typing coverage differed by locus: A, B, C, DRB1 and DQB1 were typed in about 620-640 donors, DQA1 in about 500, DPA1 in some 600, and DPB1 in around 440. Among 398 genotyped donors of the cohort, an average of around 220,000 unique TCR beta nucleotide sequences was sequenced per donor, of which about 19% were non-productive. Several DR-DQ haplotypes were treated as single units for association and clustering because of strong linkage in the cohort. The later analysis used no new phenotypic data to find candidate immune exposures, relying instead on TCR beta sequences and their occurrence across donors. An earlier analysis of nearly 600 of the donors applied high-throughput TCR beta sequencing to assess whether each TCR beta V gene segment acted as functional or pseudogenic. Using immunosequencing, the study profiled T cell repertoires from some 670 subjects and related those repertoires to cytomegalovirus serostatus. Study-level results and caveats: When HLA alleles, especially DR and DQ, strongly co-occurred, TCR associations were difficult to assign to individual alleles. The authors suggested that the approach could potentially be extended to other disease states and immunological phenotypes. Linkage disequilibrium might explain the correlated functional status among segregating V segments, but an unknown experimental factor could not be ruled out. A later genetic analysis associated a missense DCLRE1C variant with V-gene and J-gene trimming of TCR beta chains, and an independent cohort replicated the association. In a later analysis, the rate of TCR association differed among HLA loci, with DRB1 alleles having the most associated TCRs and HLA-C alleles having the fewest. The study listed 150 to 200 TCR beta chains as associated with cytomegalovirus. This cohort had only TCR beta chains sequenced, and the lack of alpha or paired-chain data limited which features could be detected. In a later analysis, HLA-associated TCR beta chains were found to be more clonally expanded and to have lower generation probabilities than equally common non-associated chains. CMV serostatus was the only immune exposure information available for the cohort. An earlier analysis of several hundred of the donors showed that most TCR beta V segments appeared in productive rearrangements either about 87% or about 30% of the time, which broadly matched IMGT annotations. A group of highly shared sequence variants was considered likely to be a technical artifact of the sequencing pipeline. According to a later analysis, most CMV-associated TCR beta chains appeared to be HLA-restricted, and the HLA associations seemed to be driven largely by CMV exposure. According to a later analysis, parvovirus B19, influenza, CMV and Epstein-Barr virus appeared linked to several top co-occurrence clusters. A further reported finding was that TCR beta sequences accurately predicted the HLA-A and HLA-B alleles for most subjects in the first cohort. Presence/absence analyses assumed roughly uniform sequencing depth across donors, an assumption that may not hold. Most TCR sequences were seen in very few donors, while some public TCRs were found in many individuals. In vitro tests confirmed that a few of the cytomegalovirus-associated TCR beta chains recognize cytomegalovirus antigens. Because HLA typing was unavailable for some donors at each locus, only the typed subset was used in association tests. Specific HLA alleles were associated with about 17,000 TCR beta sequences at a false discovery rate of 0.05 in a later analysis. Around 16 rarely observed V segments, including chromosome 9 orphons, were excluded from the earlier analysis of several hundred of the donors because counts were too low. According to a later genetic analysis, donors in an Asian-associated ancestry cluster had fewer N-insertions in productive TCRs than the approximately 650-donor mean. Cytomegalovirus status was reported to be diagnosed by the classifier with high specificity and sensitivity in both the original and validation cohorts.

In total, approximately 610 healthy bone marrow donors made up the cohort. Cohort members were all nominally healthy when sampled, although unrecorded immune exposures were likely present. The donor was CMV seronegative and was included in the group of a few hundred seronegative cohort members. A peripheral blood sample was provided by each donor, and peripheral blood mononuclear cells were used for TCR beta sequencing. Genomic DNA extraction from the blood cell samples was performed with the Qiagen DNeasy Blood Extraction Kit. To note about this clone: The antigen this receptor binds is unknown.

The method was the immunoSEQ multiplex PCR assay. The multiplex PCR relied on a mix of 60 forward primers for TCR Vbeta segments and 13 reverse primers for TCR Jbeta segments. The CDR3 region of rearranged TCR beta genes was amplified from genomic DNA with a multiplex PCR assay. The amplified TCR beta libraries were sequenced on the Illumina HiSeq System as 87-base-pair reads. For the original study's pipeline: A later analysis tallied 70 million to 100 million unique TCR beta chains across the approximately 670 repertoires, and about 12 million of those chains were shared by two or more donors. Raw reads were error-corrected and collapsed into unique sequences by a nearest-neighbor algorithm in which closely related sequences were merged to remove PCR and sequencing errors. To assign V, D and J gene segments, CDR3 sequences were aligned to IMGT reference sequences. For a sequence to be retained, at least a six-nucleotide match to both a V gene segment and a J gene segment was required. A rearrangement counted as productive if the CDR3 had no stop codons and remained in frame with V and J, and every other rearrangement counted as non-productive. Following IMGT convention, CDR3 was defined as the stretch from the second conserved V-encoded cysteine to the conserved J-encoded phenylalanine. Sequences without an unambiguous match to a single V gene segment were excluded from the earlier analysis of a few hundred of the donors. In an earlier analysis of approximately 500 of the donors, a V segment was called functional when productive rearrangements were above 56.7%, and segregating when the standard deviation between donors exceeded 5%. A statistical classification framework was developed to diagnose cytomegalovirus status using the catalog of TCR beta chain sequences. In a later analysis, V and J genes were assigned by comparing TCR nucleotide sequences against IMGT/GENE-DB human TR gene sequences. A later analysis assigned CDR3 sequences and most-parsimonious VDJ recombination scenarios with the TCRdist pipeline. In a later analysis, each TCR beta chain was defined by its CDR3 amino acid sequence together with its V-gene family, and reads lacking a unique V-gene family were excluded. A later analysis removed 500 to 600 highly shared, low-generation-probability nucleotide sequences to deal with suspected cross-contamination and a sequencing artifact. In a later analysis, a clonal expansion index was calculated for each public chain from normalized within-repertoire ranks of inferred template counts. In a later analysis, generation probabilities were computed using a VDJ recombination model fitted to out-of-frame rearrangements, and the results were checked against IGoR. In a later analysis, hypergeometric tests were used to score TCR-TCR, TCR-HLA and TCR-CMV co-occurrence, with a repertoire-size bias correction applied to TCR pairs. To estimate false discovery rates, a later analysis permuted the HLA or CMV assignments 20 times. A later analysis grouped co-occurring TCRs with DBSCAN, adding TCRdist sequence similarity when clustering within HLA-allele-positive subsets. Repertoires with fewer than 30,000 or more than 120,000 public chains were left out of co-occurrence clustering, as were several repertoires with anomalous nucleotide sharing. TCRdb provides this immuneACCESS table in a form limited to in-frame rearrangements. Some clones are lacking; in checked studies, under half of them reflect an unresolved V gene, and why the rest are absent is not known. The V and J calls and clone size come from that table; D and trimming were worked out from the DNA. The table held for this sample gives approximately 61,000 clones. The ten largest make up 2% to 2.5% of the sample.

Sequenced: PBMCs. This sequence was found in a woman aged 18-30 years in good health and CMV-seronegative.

In nucleotides, the sequence is TGCGCCAGCAGCTTGGACACGGGAAAAGCTAATGGCTACACCTTC. It translates as CASSLDTGKANGYTF. The receptor chain draws on TRBV5-1 and TRBJ1-2, with the D gene not confidently named. The CDR3 spans 15 residues, from the cysteine through the phenylalanine. Only the CDR3 region is kept as DNA, spanning 45 bases read in frame from base 1. Taken from the germline V gene, the CDR1 and CDR2 loops are SGHRS and YFSETQ. The V and J ends are trimmed by 0 bases and 6 bases, leaving 15 bases between them.